The source of this T cell receptor beta chain is a study of cytomegalovirus exposure and HLA in healthy donors (dated by TCRdb to 2017 to 2019). Concerning the study at large: A later analysis indicated that the roughly 130 validation repertoires were generated on the platform also employed for the approximately 700 repertoires of the first cohort. The study was designed to test whether signatures of past pathogen exposure could be identified by cataloging public T cell receptors. In addition to the first cohort of about 650 subjects, a separate validation cohort of approximately 120 different subjects was used. High-throughput TCR immunosequencing, statistical association of individual TCRs with disease status, and machine learning were combined to predict cytomegalovirus infection status. Here is what the overall study found, with its caveats: According to the authors, the approach could potentially be generalized to other disease states and immunological phenotypes. All 120 or so repertoires were used to score co-occurrence in the validation cohort in a later analysis, because that analysis had no HLA typing for the cohort. A total of 150 or so TCR beta chains were listed by the study as associated with cytomegalovirus. Of the cluster scores, 85% to 95% were above 0 in a later analysis, which found that TCRs clustered in the first cohort also tended to co-occur in the approximately 120 validation repertoires. A few of the identified cytomegalovirus-associated TCR beta chains were confirmed in vitro to be specific for cytomegalovirus antigens. Across donors, most TCR sequences were observed very rarely, whereas some public TCRs were present in many individuals. The classifier was reported to diagnose cytomegalovirus status with high specificity and sensitivity in both the original cohort and the validation cohort.

The donors were included in the validation cohort of around 120 subjects, a group kept apart from the roughly 670-subject first cohort. Note on this clone: Its antigen is still unknown. Qualities for individual bases were not recorded, and no much larger clone is one base off.

Library generation was performed with the immunoSEQ multiplex PCR assay. The paper's data handling went like this. A statistical classification framework was built to diagnose cytomegalovirus status from the catalog of TCR beta chain sequences. TCRdb took over this immuneACCESS table, retaining in-frame rearrangements with V and J assigned. Such tables are incomplete; in checked studies, under half of the missing clones stem from an unresolved V gene, and the remainder is unexplained. V and J calls and clone size are as listed in that table; D and trimming were resolved from the DNA. The sample contains 85,000 to 130,000 clones, about nine tenths of them found a single time. The ten largest clones take up less than 2% of the sample. Reading the germline V gene (reference sequence) gives CDR1 SEHNR and CDR2 FQNEAQ. Counted from cysteine to phenylalanine, this CDR3 has 14 amino acids. Here the CDR3 DNA is all that survives: 42 bases in frame from base 1. Trimming takes 2 bases from V and 2 bases from J, and the germline ends sit 8 bases apart.

The sequence is built from TRBV7-9 and TRBJ2-3; the D segment cannot be called with confidence. The sequence was obtained from a woman aged 18-29 years in good health and CMV-seropositive. The material sequenced was PBMCs. The bases are TGTGCCAGCAGCTTATACGGTCCCACAGATACGCAGTATTTT. The encoded protein is CASSLYGPTDTQYF.